What follows are 7 T cell receptor beta chains derived from one specimen sequenced in a study of blood T cell repertoires in COVID-19. Assay: immunoSEQ multiplex PCR; the TCRdb copy retains only in-frame clones and omits some. The sample consists of some 190,000 clones, approximately 84% of them appearing once. Sequences were obtained from PBMCs or T cells enriched from blood (not recorded which). These receptors were obtained from a young woman who had recovered from COVID-19.

This clone was found a few times. V usage is TRBV19 and J usage is TRBJ1-1, with D perhaps matching TRBD1 (6 bases). This CDR3 comprises 13 residues. Germline CDR1 LNHDA, CDR2 SQIVND (reference sequence). V was shortened by 6 bases and J by 4 bases, with 12 bases between the two germline ends. The CDR3 reads CASRLQGGTEAFF. Here the CDR3 DNA reads TGTGCCAGTAGGTTACAGGGTGGCACTGAAGCTTTCTTT.

The V and J genes are TRBV11-2 and TRBJ2-2; no clear D. The CDR3 length is 14 residues. Deletions cut 6 bases from V and 1 base from J, with 9 bases between. Germline-derived CDR1 and CDR2 are SGHAT and FQNNGV. This chain's CDR3 is CASRYPGNTGELFF. The CDR3 bases are TGTGCCAGCAGATACCCCGGGAACACCGGGGAGCTGTTTTTT.

This clone has just a few counts. The V gene is TRBV7-8, the J gene TRBJ2-2; TRBD2 aligns across 12 bases. Trimming cost V 5 bases and J 5 bases; bases outside gene matches: 9. Germline assignment: CDR1 SGHVS and CDR2 FQNEAQ. The CDR3 totals 17 residues. The CDR3 nucleotides read TGTGCCAGCAGCCCCAGGACTAGCGGGGCGTATACCGGGGAGCTGTTTTTT. Its protein is CASSPRTSGAYTGELFF.

The J gene is TRBJ1-2, the V gene TRBV15, with 7 bases identical to TRBD1. The germline gives CDR1 LNHNV, CDR2 YYDKDF (reference sequence). This CDR3 has 15 residues. The V segment lost 1 base and the J segment 0 bases; nucleotides outside the gene matches: 2. CDR3 region: CATSRGGGSNYGYTF. The CDR3 DNA reads TGTGCCACCAGCAGAGGAGGGGGCTCTAACTATGGCTACACCTTC.

The V and J genes are TRBV24-1 and TRBJ2-2, with D perhaps TRBD2 (5 bases). The V gene lost 0 bases and the J gene lost 7 bases, with 17 bases spanning the gap. The germline V gene encodes CDR1 KGHDR and CDR2 SFDVKD. CDR3 length: 17 residues. CDR3 loop: CATSDLGSGLAFGELFF. CDR3 bases: TGTGCCACCAGTGATTTGGGGAGCGGTTTGGCGTTCGGGGAGCTGTTTTTT.

This clone is a singleton in its sample. CDR3 sequence reads: CAWSRRRGTYNEQFF. For the CDR3, the DNA is TGTGCCTGGAGTCGGCGACGGGGAACCTACAATGAGCAGTTCTTC. V and J are TRBV30 and TRBJ2-1; maybe TRBD2 (5 bases). Germline assignment: CDR1 GTSNPN and CDR2 SVGIG (reference sequence). Deletions cut 2 bases from V and 2 bases from J, with 13 bases between. This CDR3 contains 15 residues.

CDR3: CASSPVEVYYEQYV. The CDR3 nucleotides read TGTGCCAGCAGCCCCGTTGAGGTTTACTACGAGCAGTACGTC. V and J are TRBV28 and TRBJ2-7; D ambiguous. V shed 6 bases and J shed 3 bases, with 15 bases lying between them. The CDR3 consists of 14 residues. Germline V CDR1 and CDR2: MDHEN, SYDVKM.